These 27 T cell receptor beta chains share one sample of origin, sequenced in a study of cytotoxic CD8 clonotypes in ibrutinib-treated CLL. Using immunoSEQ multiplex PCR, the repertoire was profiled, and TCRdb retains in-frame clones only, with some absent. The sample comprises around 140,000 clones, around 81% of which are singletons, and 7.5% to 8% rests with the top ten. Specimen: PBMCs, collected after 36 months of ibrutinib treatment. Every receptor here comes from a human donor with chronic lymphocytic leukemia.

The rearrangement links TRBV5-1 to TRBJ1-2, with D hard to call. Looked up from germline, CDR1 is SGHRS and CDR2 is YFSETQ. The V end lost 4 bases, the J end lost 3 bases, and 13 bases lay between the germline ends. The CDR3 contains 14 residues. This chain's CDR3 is CASSKMGPDYGYTF. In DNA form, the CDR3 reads TGCGCCAGCAGCAAGATGGGCCCTGACTATGGCTACACCTTC. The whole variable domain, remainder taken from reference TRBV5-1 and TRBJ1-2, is KAGVTQTPRYLIKTRGQQVTLSCSPISGHRSVSWYQQTPGQGLQFLFEYFSETQRNKGNFPGRFSGRQFSNSRSEMNVSTLELGDSALYLCASSKMGPDYGYTFGSGTRLTVV.

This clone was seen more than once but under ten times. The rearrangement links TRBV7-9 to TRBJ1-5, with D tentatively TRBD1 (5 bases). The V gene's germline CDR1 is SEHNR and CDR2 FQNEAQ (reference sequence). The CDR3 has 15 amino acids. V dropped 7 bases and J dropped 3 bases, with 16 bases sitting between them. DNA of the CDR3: TGTGCCAGCACGGGCTACGGGACCACCAATCAGCCCCAGCATTTT. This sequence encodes CASTGYGTTNQPQHF.

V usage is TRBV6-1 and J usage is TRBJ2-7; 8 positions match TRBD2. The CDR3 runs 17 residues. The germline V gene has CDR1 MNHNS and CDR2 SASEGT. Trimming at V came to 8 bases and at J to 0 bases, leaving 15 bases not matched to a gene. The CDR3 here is CASRGGLGERGSYEQYF. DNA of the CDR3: TGTGCCAGCCGTGGGGGACTAGGTGAAAGGGGCTCCTACGAGCAGTACTTC.

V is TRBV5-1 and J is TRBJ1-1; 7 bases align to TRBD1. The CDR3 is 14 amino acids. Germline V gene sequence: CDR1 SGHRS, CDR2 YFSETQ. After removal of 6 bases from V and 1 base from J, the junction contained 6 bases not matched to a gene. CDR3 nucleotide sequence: TGCGCCAGCACCCAGGGGGGTCCGAACACTGAAGCTTTCTTT. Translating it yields CASTQGGPNTEAFF. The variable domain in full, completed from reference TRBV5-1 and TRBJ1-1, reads KAGVTQTPRYLIKTRGQQVTLSCSPISGHRSVSWYQQTPGQGLQFLFEYFSETQRNKGNFPGRFSGRQFSNSRSEMNVSTLELGDSALYLCASTQGGPNTEAFFGQGTRLTVV.

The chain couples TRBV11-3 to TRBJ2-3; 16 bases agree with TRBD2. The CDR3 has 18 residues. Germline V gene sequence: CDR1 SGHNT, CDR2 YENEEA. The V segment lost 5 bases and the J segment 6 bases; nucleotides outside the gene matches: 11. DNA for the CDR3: TGTGCCAGCAGCGGCGGGACTAGCGGGGGGGAGAAGGTTGATACGCAGTATTTT. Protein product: CASSGGTSGGEKVDTQYF.

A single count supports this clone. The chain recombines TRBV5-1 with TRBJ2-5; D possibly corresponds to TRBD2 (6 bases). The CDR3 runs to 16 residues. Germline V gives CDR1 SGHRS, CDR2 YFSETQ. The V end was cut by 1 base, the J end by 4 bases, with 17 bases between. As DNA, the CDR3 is TGCGCCAGCAGCTTGTCCCCCCGGGACTGGGGAGAGACCCAGTACTTC. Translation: CASSLSPRDWGETQYF.

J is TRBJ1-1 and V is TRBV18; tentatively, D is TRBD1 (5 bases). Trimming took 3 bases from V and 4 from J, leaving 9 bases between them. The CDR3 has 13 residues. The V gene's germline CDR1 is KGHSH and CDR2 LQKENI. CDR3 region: CASSPWDFTEAFF. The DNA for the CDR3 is TGTGCCAGCTCACCGTGGGACTTCACTGAAGCTTTCTTT.

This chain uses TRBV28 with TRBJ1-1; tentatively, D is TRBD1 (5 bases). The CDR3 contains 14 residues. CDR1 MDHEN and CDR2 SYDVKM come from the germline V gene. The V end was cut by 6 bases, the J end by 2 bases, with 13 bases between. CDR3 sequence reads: CASSQATGNTEAFF. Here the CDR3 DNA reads TGTGCCAGCAGCCAGGCAACAGGTAACACTGAAGCTTTCTTT.

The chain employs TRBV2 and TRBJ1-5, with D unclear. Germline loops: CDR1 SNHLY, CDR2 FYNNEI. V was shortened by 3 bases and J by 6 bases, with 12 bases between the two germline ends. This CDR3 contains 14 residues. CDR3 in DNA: TGTGCCAGCAGTGACATCCGGTGGAGTCAGCCCCAGCATTTT. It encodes CASSDIRWSQPQHF.

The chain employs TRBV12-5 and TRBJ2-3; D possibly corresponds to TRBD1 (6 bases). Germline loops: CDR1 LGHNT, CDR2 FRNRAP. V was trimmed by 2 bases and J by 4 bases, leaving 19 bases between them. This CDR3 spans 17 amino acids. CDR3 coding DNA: TGTGCTAGTGGTTTGCCCCGGACAGTAGGTTCCGCAGATACGCAGTATTTT. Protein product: CASGLPRTVGSADTQYF. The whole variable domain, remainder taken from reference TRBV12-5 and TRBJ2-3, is DARVTQTPRHKVTEMGQEVTMRCQPILGHNTVFWYRQTMMQGLELLAYFRNRAPLDDSGMPKDRFSAEMPDATLATLKIQPSEPRDSAVYFCASGLPRTVGSADTQYFGPGTRLTVL.

In nucleotides, the CDR3 is TGTGCCAGCAGCTTGGTCCGGGATACAACTAATGAAAAACTGTTTTTT. Encoded protein: CASSLVRDTTNEKLFF. V usage is TRBV5-6 and J usage is TRBJ1-4; D gene unclear. Trimming stripped 0 bases from V and 0 bases from J, with 9 bases between. Germline values: CDR1 SGHDT, CDR2 YYEEEE. This CDR3 region has 16 residues. The whole variable domain, filled in from reference TRBV5-6 and TRBJ1-4, reads DAGVTQSPTHLIKTRGQQVTLRCSPKSGHDTVSWYQQALGQGPQFIFQYYEEEERQRGNFPDRFSGHQFPNYSSELNVNALLLGDSALYLCASSLVRDTTNEKLFFGSGTQLSVL.

Here the CDR3 DNA reads TGCGCCAGCAGTGAGCCCGGGACAGGGCACTACGAGCAGTACTTC. The encoded protein is CASSEPGTGHYEQYF. This chain links TRBV10-1 with TRBJ2-7; 9 bases agree with TRBD1. Germline CDR1 reads WNHNN; CDR2 reads SYGVQD (reference sequence). V lost 2 bases and J lost 3; bases outside the gene matches: 5. The CDR3 extends over 15 amino acids.

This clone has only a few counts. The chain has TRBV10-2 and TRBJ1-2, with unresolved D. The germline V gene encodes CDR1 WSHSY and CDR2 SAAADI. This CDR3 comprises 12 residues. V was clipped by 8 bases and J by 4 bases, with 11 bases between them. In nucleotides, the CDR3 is TGCGCCAGCTCACCGGAGGGCTATGGCTACACCTTC. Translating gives CASSPEGYGYTF.

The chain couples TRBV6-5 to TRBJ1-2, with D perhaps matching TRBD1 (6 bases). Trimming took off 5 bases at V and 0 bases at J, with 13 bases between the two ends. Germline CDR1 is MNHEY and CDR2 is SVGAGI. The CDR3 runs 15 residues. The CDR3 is CASSPRTAANYGYTF. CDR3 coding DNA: TGTGCCAGCAGTCCACGGACAGCCGCTAACTATGGCTACACCTTC.

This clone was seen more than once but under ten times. The CDR3 sequence: CASSQDSWTGGEKLFF. The CDR3 DNA reads TGTGCCAGCAGCCAAGATAGTTGGACAGGAGGGGAAAAACTGTTTTTT. The J gene is TRBJ1-4, the V gene TRBV4-2, with 7 bases matching TRBD1. Germline V gene sequence: CDR1 LGHNA, CDR2 YNFKEQ. The CDR3 has 16 residues. V lost 0 bases, J lost 8 bases, and 9 bases stayed unmatched.

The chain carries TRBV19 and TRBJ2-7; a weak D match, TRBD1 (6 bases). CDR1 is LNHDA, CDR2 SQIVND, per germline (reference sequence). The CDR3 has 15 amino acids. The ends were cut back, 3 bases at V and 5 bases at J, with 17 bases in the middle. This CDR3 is CASSMEDRSPHEQYF. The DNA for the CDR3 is TGTGCCAGTAGTATGGAAGACAGGAGTCCCCACGAGCAGTACTTC.

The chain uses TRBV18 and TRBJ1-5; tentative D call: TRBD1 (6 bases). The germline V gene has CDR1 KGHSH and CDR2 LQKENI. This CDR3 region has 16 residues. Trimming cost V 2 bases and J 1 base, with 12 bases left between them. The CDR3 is CASSPVSGESNQPQHF. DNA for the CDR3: TGTGCCAGCTCACCAGTCTCAGGGGAGAGCAATCAGCCCCAGCATTTT. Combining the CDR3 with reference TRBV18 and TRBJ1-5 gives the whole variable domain NAGVMQNPRHLVRRRGQEARLRCSPMKGHSHVYWYRQLPEEGLKFMVYLQKENIIDESGMPKERFSAEFPKEGPSILRIQQVVRGDSAAYFCASSPVSGESNQPQHFGDGTRLSIL.

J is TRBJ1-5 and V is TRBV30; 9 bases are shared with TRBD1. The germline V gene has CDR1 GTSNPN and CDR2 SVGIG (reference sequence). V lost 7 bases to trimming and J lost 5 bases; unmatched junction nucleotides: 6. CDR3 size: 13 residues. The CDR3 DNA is TGTGCCTCTACAGGGGGCGCGGATCAGCCCCAGCATTTT. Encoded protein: CASTGGADQPQHF.

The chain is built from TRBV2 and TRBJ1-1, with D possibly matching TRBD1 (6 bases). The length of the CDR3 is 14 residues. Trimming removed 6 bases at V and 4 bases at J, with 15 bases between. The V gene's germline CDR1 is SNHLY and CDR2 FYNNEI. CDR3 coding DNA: TGTGCCAGCAGATTAGACAGGTTTTTCACTGAAGCTTTCTTT. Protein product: CASRLDRFFTEAFF.

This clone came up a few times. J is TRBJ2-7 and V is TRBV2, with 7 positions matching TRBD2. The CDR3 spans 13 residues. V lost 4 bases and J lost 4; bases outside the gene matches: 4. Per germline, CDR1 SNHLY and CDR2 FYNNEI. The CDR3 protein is CASSVERGYEQYF. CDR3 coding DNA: TGTGCCAGCAGTGTAGAGCGGGGATACGAGCAGTACTTC.

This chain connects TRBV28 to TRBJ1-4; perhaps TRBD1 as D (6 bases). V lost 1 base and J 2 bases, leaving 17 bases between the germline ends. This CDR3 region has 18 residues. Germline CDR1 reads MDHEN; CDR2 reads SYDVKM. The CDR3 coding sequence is TGTGCCAGCAGTTTATATCGCAGGGGACTGCGTACTAATGAAAAACTGTTTTTT. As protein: CASSLYRRGLRTNEKLFF.

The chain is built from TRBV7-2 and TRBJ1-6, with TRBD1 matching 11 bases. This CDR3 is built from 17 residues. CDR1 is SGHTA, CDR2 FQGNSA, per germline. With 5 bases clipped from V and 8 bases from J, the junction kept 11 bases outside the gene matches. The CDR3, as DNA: TGTGCCAGCAGCCGGGGACAGGGGGTCATTGGGCATTCACCCCTCCACTTT. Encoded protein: CASSRGQGVIGHSPLHF.

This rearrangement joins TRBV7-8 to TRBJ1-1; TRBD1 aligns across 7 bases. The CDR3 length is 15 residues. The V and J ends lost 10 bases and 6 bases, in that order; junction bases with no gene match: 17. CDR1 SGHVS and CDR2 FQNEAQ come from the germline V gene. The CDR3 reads CATSARGRGLAEAFF. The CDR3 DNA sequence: TGTGCCACTAGCGCACGGGGCAGGGGGTTGGCTGAAGCTTTCTTT.

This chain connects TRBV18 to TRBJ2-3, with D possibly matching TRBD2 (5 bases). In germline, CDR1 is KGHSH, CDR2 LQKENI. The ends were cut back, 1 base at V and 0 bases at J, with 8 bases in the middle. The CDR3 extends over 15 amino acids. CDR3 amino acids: CASSPLSASTDTQYF. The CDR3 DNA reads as TGTGCCAGCTCACCACTTAGCGCCAGCACAGATACGCAGTATTTT.

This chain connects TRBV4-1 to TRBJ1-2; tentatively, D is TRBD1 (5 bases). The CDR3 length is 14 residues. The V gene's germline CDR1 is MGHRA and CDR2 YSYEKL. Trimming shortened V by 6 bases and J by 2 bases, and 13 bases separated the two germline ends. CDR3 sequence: CASRPGTGNYGYTF. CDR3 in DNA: TGCGCCAGCAGACCAGGGACGGGGAACTATGGCTACACCTTC.

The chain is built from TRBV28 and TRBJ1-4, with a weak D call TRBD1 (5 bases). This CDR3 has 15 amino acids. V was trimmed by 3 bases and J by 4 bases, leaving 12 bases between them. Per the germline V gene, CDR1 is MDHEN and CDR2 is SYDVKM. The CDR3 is CASSFEGRYNEKLFF. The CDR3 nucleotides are TGTGCCAGCAGTTTCGAGGGACGGTATAATGAAAAACTGTTTTTT.

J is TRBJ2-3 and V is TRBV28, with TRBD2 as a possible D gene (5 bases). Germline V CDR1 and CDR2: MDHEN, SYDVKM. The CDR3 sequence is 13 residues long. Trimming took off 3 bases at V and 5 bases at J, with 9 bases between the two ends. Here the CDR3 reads CASSFYGEDTQYF. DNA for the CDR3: TGTGCCAGCAGTTTTTACGGGGAAGATACGCAGTATTTT.